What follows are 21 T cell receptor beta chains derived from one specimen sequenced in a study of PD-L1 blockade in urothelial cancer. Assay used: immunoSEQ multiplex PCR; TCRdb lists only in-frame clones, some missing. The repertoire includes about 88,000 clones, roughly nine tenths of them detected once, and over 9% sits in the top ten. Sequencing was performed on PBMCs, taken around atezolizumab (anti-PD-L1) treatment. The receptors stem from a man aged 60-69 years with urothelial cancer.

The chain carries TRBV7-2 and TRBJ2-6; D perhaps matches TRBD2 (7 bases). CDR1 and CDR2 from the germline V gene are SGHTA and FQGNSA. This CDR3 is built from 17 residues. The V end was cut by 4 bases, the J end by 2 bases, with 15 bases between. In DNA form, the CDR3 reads TGTGCCAGCAGCTCACCTGGGAGGGGGGCTGGGGCCAACGTCCTGACTTTC. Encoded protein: CASSSPGRGAGANVLTF.

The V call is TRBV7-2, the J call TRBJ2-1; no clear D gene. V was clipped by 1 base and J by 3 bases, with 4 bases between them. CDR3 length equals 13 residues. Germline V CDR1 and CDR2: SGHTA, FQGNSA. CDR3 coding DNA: TGTGCCAGCAGCTTAGACAGCTACAATGAGCAGTTCTTC. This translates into CASSLDSYNEQFF.

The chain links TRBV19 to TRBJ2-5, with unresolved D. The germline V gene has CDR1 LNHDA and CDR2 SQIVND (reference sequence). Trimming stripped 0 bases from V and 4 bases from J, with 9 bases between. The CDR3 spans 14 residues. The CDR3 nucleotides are TGTGCCAGTAGTATAGATCGGGTGGGAGAGACCCAGTACTTC. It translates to CASSIDRVGETQYF.

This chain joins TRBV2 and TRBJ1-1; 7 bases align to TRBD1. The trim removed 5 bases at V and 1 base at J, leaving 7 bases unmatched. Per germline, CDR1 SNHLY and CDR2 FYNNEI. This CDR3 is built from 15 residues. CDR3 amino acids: CASSLRQGANTEAFF. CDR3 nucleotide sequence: TGTGCCAGCAGTCTCCGACAGGGCGCGAACACTGAAGCTTTCTTT.

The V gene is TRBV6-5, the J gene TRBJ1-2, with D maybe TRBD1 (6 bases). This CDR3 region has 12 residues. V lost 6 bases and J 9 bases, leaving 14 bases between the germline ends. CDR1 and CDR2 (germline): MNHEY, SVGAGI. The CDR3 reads CASRAAGESYTF. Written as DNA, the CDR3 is TGTGCCAGCAGGGCGGCAGGGGAGAGCTACACCTTC.

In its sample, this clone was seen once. The CDR3 nucleotides read TGTGCCAGCGGCCCGGGGAAAGATACGCAGTATTTT. As protein: CASGPGKDTQYF. The chain uses TRBV7-3 and TRBJ2-3; a weak D match, TRBD2 (5 bases). Between the trimmed V and J ends, which lost 8 bases and 5 bases, there was a span of 11 bases. CDR1 SGHTA and CDR2 FQGTGA come from the germline V gene. The CDR3 is 12 amino acids.

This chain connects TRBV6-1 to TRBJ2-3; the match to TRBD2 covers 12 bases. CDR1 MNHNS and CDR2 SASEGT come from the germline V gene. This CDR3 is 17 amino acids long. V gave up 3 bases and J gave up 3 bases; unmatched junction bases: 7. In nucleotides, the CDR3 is TGTGCCAGCAGTGAGTCGCGGACTAGCGGGGCGACAGATACGCAGTATTTT. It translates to CASSESRTSGATDTQYF.

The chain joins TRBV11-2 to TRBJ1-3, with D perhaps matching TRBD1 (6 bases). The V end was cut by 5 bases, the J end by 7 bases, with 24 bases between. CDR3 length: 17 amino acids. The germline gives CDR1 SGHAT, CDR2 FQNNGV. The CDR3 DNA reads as TGTGCCAGCAGCCCCGTCCGGGGGGCAGCTAGTGGGAACACCATATATTTT. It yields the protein CASSPVRGAASGNTIYF.

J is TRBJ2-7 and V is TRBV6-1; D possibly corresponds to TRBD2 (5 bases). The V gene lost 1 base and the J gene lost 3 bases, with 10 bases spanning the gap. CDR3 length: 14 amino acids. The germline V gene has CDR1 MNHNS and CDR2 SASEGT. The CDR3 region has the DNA TGTGCCAGCAGTGAAGTTGGACTTAGCTACGAGCAGTACTTC. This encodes CASSEVGLSYEQYF.

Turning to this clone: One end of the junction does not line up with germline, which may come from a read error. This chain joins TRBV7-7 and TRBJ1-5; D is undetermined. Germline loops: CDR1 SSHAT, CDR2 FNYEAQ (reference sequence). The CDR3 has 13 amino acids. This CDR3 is CASSLDREQPQHF. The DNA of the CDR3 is TGTGCTAGCAGCTTGGACCGGGAACAGCCCCAGCATTTT. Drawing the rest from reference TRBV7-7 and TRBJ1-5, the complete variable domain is GAGVSQSPRYKVTKRGQDVTLRCDPISSHATLYWYQQALGQGPEFLTYFNYEAQPDKSGLPSDRFSAERPEGSISTLTIQRTEQRDSAMYRCASSLDREQPQHFGDGTRLSIL.

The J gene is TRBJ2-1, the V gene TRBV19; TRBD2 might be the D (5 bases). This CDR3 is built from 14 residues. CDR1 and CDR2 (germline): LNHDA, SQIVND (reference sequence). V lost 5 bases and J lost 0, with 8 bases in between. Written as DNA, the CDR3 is TGTGCCAGTAGTTCCGGGGACTCCTACAATGAGCAGTTCTTC. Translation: CASSSGDSYNEQFF.

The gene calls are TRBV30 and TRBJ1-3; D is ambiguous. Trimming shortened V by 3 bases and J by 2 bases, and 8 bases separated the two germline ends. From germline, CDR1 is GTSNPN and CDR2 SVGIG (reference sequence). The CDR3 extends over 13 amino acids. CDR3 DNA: TGTGCCTGGAGGATGGGAGCTGGAAACACCATATATTTT. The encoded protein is CAWRMGAGNTIYF. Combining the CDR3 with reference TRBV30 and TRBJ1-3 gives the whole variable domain SQTIHQWPATLVQPVGSPLSLECTVEGTSNPNLYWYRQAAGRGLQLLFYSVGIGQISSEVPQNLSASRPQDRQFILSSKKLLLSDSGFYLCAWRMGAGNTIYFGEGSWLTVV.

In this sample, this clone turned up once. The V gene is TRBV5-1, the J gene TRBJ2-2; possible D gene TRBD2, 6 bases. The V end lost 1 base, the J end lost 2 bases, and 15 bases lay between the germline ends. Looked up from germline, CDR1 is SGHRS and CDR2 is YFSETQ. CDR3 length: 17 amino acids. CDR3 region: CASSLMAGKGNTGELFF. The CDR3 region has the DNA TGCGCCAGCAGCTTGATGGCGGGAAAAGGCAACACCGGGGAGCTGTTTTTT.

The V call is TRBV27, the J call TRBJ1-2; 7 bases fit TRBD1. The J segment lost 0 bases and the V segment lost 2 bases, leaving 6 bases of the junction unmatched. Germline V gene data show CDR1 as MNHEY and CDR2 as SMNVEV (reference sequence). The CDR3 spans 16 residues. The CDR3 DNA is TGTGCCAGCAGTTTAACAGGGGACCCCTCTAACTATGGCTACACCTTC. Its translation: CASSLTGDPSNYGYTF.

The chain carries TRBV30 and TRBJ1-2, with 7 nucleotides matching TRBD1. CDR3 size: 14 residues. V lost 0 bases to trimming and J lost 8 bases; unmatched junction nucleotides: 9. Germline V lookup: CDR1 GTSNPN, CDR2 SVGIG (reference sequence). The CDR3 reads CAWSVLLQTGGYTF. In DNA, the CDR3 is TGTGCCTGGAGTGTACTATTACAGACAGGGGGCTACACCTTC.

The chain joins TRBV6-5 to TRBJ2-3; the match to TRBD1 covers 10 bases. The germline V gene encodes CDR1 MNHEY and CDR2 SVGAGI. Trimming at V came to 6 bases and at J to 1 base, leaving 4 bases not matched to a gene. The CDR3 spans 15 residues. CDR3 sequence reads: CASRKGQGGTDTQYF. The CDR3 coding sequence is TGTGCCAGCAGAAAAGGACAGGGGGGCACAGATACGCAGTATTTT.

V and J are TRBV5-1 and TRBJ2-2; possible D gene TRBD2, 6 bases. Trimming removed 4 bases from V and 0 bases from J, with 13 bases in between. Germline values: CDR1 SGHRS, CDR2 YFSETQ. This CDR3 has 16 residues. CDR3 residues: CASSTGLLANTGELFF. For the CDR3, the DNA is TGCGCCAGCAGCACGGGACTGCTCGCGAACACCGGGGAGCTGTTTTTT. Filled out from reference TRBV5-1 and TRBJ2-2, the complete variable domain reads KAGVTQTPRYLIKTRGQQVTLSCSPISGHRSVSWYQQTPGQGLQFLFEYFSETQRNKGNFPGRFSGRQFSNSRSEMNVSTLELGDSALYLCASSTGLLANTGELFFGEGSRLTVL.

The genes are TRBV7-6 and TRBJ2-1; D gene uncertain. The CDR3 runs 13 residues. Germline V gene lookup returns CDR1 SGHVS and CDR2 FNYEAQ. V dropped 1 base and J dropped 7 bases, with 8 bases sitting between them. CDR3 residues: CASSLERGNEQFF. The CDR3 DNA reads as TGTGCCAGCAGCTTAGAGAGAGGTAATGAGCAGTTCTTC.

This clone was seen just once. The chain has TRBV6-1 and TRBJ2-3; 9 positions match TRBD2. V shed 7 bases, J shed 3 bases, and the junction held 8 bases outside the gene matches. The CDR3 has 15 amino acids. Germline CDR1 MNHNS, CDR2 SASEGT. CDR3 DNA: TGTGCCAGCATTTATCACGCGGGGGGGACAGATACGCAGTATTTT. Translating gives CASIYHAGGTDTQYF.

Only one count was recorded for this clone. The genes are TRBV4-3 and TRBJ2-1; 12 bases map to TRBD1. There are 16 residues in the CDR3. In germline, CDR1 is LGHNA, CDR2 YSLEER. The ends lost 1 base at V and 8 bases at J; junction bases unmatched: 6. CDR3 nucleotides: TGCGCCAGCAGCCAAGTCGCGGGACAGGGGGCCTATGAGCAGTTCTTC. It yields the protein CASSQVAGQGAYEQFF.

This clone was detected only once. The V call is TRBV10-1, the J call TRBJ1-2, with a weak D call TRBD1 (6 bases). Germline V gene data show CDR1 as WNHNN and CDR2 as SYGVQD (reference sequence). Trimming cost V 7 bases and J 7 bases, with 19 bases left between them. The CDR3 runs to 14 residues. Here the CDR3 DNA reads TGCGCCAGCAAAGTAGTGACAGGAGGTCGTGGCTACACCTTC. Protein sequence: CASKVVTGGRGYTF.